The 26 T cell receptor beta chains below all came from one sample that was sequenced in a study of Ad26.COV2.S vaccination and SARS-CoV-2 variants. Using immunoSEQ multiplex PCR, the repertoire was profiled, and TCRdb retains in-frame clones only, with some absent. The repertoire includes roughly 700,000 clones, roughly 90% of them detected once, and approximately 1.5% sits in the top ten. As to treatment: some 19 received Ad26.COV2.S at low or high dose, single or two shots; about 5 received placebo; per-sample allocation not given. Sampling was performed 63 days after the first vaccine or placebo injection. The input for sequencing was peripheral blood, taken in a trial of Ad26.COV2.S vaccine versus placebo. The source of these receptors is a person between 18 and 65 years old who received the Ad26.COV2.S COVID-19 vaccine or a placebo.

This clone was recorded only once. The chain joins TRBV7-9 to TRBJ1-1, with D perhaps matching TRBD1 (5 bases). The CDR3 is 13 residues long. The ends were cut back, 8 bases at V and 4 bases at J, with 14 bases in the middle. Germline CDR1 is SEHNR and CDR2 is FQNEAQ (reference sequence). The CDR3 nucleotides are TGTGCCAGCGGGAGGGCAGGGCGCACTGAAGCTTTCTTT. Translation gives CASGRAGRTEAFF.

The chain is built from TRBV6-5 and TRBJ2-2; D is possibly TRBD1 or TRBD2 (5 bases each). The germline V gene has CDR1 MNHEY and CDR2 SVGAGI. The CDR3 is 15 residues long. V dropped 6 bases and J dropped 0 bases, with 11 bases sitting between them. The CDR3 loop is CASRLGPSNTGELFF. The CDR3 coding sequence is TGTGCCAGCAGGCTGGGACCTTCGAACACCGGGGAGCTGTTTTTT.

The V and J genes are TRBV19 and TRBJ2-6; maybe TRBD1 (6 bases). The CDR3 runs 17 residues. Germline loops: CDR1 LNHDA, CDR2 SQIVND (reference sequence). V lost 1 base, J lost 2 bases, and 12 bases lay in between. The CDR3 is CASSIGAGVAGANVLTF. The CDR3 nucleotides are TGTGCCAGTAGTATAGGGGCAGGGGTCGCTGGGGCCAACGTCCTGACTTTC.

The CDR3 loop reads CASSMFGSDGYTF. CDR3 coding DNA: TGTGCCAGTAGTATGTTCGGATCAGATGGCTACACCTTC. This rearrangement joins TRBV19 to TRBJ1-2; no reliable D call. The V gene's germline CDR1 is LNHDA and CDR2 SQIVND (reference sequence). Between the trimmed V and J ends, which lost 3 bases and 6 bases, there was a span of 11 bases. The CDR3 consists of 13 residues.

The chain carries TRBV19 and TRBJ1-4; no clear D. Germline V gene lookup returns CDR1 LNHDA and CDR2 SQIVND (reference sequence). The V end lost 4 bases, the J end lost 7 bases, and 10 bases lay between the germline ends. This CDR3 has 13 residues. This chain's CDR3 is CASSNREGEKLFF. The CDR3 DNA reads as TGTGCCAGTAGTAATAGGGAGGGTGAAAAACTGTTTTTT.

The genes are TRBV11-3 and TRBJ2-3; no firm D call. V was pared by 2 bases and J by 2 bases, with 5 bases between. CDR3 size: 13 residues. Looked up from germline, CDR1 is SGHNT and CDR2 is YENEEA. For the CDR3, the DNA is TGTGCCAGCAGCTTACGTTACACAGATACGCAGTATTTT. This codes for CASSLRYTDTQYF.

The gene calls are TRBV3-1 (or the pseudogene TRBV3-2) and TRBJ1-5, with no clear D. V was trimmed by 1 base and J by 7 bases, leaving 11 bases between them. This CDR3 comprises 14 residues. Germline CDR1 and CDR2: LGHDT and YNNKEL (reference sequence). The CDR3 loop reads CASSQVIGPQPQHF. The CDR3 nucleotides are TGTGCCAGCAGCCAAGTAATCGGACCCCAGCCCCAGCATTTT.

The CDR3 nucleotides read TGTGCCAGCAGCGGGTACAGCTCTGGGGCCAACGTCCTGACTTTC. Translation gives CASSGYSSGANVLTF. This chain uses TRBV7-9 with TRBJ2-6; D unclear. Germline CDR1 SEHNR, CDR2 FQNEAQ (reference sequence). Trimming pared 5 bases from V and 0 bases from J, leaving 8 bases between. CDR3 size: 15 residues.

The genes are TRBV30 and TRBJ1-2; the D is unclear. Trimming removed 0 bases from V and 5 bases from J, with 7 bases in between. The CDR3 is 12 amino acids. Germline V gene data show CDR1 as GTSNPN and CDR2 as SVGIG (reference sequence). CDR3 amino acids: CAWSVDRYGYTF. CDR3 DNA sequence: TGTGCCTGGAGTGTTGATAGGTATGGCTACACCTTC.

The DNA for the CDR3 is TGTGCCAGCAGCCCCAGAGACAGGGTTGGCAATCAGCCCCAGCATTTT. This sequence encodes CASSPRDRVGNQPQHF. The chain has TRBV6-2 or TRBV6-3 and TRBJ1-5, with 7 nucleotides matching TRBD1. This CDR3 has 16 residues. Trimming at V came to 6 bases and at J to 2 bases, leaving 10 bases not matched to a gene. Germline CDR1 MNHEY, CDR2 SVGEGT.

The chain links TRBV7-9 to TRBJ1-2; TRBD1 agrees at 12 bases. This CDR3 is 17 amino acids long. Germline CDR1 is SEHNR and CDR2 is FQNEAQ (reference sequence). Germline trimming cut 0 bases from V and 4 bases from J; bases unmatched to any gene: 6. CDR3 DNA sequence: TGTGCCAGCAGCTTAGCCATCGGGACAGGGGGCGTCTATGGCTACACCTTC. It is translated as CASSLAIGTGGVYGYTF.

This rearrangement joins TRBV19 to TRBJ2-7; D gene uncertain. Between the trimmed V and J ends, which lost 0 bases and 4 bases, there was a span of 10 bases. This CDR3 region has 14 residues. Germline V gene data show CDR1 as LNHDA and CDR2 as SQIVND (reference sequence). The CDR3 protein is CASSIERASYEQYF. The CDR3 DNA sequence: TGTGCCAGTAGTATAGAACGGGCAAGTTACGAGCAGTACTTC.

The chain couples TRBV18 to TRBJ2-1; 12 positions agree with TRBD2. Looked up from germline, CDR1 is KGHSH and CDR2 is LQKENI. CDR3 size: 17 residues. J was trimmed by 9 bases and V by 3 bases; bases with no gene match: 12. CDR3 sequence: CASSPQFLAGGRGEQFF. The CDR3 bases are TGTGCCAGCTCACCTCAATTCCTAGCGGGAGGGCGGGGTGAGCAGTTCTTC. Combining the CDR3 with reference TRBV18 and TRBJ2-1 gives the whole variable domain NAGVMQNPRHLVRRRGQEARLRCSPMKGHSHVYWYRQLPEEGLKFMVYLQKENIIDESGMPKERFSAEFPKEGPSILRIQQVVRGDSAAYFCASSPQFLAGGRGEQFFGPGTRLTVL.

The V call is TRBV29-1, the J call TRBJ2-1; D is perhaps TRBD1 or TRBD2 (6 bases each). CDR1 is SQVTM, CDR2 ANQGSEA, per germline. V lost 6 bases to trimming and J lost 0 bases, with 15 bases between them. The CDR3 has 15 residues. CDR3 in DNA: TGCAGCGTACGGGGGCGGTTGAGCTCCTACAATGAGCAGTTCTTC. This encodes CSVRGRLSSYNEQFF.

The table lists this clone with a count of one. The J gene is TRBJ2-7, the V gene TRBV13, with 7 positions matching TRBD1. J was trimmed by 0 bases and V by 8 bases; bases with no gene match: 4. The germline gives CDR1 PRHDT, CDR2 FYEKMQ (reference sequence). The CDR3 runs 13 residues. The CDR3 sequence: CASRRDSSYEQYF. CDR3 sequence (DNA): TGTGCCAGCCGTCGGGACAGCTCCTACGAGCAGTACTTC.

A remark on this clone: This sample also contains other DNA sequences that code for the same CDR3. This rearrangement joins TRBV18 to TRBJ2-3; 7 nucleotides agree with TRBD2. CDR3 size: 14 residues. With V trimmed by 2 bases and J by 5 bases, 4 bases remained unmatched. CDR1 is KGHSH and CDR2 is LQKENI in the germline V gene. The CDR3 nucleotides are TGTGCCAGCTCACCATCTAGCGGAAGAGATACGCAGTATTTT. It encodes CASSPSSGRDTQYF.

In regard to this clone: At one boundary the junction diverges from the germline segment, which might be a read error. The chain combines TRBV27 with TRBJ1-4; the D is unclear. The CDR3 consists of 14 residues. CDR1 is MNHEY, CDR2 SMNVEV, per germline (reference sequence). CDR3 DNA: TGTGCCAGCAGCTTATCCAGTACTAATGAAAAACTGTTTTTT. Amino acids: CASSLSSTNEKLFF.

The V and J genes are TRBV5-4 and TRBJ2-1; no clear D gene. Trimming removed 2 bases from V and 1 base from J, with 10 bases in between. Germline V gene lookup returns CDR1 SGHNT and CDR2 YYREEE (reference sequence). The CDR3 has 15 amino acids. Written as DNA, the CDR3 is TGTGCCAGCAGCTTAACCGGTGGTTCCTACAATGAGCAGTTCTTC. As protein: CASSLTGGSYNEQFF.

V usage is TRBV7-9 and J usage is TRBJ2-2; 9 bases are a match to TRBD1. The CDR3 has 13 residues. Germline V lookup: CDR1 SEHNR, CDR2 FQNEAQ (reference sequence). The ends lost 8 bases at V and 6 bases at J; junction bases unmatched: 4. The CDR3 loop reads CASGTGYAGELFF. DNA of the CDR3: TGTGCCAGCGGGACAGGGTATGCCGGGGAGCTGTTTTTT. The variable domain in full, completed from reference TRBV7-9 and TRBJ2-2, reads DTGVSQNPRHKITKRGQNVTFRCDPISEHNRLYWYRQTLGQGPEFLTYFQNEAQLEKSRLLSDRFSAERPKGSFSTLEIQRTEQGDSAMYLCASGTGYAGELFFGEGSRLTVL.

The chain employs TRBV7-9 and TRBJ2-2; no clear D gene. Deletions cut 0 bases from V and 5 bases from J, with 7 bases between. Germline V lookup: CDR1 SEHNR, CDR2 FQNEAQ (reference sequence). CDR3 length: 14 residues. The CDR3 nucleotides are TGTGCCAGCAGCTTAGCATTGGGGACCGGGGAGCTGTTTTTT. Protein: CASSLALGTGELFF.

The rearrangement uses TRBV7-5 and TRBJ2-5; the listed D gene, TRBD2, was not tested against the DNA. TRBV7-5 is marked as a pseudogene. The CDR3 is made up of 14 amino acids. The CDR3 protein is CARSLGRSPETQYF. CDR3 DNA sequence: TGTGCCAGAAGCTTAGGAAGGAGTCCCGAGACCCAGTACTTC.

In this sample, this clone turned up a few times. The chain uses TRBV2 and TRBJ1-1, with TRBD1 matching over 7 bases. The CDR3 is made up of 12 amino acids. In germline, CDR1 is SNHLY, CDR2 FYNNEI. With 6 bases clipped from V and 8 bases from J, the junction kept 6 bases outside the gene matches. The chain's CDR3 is CASSLNRGEAFF. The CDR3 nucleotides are TGTGCCAGCAGCCTTAACAGGGGCGAAGCTTTCTTT.

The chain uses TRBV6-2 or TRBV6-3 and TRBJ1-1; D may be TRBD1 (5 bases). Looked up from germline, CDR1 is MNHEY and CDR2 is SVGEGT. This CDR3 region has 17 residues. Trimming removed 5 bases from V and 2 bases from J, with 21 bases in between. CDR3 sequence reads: CASSAQTETAFNTEAFF. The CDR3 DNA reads TGTGCCAGCAGTGCTCAGACCGAGACAGCATTTAACACTGAAGCTTTCTTT.

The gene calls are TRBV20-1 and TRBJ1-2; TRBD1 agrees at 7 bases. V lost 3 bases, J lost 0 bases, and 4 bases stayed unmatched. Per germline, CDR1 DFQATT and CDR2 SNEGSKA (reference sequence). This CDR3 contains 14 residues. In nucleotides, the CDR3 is TGCAGTGCTAGTATGGACAGGTCTAACTATGGCTACACCTTC. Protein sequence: CSASMDRSNYGYTF.

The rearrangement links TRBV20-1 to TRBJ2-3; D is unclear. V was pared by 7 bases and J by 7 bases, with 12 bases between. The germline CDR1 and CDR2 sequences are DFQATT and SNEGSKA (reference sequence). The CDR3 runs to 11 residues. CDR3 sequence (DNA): TGCAGTGTCCTATTGGAACATACGCAGTATTTT. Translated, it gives CSVLLEHTQYF.

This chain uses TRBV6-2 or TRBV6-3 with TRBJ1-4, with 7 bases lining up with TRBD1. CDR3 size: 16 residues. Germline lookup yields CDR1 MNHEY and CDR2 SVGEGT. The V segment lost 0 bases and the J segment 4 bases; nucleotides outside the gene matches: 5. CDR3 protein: CASSYSSGTDNEKLFF. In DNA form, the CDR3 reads TGTGCCAGCAGTTACTCGAGTGGGACAGATAATGAAAAACTGTTTTTT.